This T cell receptor (beta chain) was obtained from a study of T-cell reconstitution after alpha-beta-depleted transplantation in children. Points from the study as a whole: Where alpha-beta T cells came from about two months after transplant was reportedly several hundred expanded graft clones. One year post-transplant, T-cell counts and diversity were largely derived from T cells produced anew.

Unique molecular identifiers featured in how the TCRbeta library was prepared. TCRdb called the PCR reads again in MiXCR, with one record for every CDR3 protein. Counted here are approximately 16,000 distinct CDR3 sequences, 4.5% to 6.5% occurring once; the ten biggest clones make up about 7%. This CDR3 has 14 residues. CDR1 and CDR2 (germline): SGHTA, FQGNSA. This clonotype was seen repeatedly, ten times or more. What it binds is unknown. Sequence at one end of the junction differs from germline and may be a read error. This receptor was obtained from a boy aged 5 to 17 with acute lymphoblastic leukemia, due to receive a stem cell transplant. The chain couples TRBV7-2 to TRBJ2-7, with D maybe TRBD2 (6 bases). Specimen: PBMCs, collected before TCRalphabeta/CD19-depleted stem cell transplant. CDR3 protein: CASSIAVSSYEQYF. The CDR3 DNA sequence: TGTGCCAGCAGCATAGCGGTCAGCTCCTACGAGCAGTACTTC.